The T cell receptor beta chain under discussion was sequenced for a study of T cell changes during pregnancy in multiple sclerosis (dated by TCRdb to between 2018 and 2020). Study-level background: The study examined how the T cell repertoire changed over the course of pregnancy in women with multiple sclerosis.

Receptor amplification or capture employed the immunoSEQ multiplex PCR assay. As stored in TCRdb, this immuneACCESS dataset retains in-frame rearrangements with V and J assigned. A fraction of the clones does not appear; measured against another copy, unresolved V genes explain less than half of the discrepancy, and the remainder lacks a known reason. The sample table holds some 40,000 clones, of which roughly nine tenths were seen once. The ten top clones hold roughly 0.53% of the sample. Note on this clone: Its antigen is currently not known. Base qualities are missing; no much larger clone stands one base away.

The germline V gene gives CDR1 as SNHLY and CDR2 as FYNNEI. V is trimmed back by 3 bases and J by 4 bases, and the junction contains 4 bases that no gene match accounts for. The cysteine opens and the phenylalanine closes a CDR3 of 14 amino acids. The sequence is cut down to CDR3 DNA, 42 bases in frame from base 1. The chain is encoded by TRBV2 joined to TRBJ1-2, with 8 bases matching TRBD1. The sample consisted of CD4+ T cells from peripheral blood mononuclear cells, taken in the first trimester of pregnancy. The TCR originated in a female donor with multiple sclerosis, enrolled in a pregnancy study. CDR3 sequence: CASSETGAGYGYTF. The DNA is TGTGCCAGCAGTGAGACAGGGGCGGGCTATGGCTACACCTTC.